This T cell receptor beta chain comes out of a study of persistence of HIV-infected CD4 T cells. As concerns this clone: Antigen: not known.

Sequencing used immunoSEQ version 4 in survey mode. Data came from immunoSEQ multiplex PCR; TCRdb stores just in-frame clones and leaves some out. Of tens of thousands of clones in the sample, about four fifths were seen once. Trimming pared 3 bases from V and 0 bases from J, leaving 14 bases between. The germline V gene has CDR1 SGDLS and CDR2 YYNGEE. The CDR3 loop spans 16 amino acids. Stimulation used 7.5 to 10 ug/mL lysate from CMV-infected fibroblasts. Sorted nonresponding memory CD4+ T cells were CD40L-negative, CD69-negative, CD45RO-high. The chain is built from TRBV9 and TRBJ2-3, with D perhaps TRBD1 or TRBD2 (5 bases each). The clonotype originates from an adult man with HIV who was CMV-seropositive. Sequencing used CD4+ T cells sorted from PBMCs after roughly 18-hour stimulation, obtained from a patient who received antiretroviral therapy. CDR3 protein: CASSGGVLVSTDTQYF. CDR3 coding DNA: TGTGCCAGCAGCGGAGGGGTACTAGTTAGCACAGATACGCAGTATTTT.